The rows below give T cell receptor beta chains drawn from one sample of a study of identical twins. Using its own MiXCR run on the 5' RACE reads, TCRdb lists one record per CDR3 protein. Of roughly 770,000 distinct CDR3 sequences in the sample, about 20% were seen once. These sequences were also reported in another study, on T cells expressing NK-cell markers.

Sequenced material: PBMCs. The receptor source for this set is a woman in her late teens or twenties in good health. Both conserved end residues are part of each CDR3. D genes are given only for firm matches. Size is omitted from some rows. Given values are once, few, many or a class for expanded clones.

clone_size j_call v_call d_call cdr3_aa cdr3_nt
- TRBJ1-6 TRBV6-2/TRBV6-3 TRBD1 CASSYPGTVAYSPLHF TGTGCCAGCAGTTACCCCGGGACAGTGGCGTATTCACCCCTCCACTTT
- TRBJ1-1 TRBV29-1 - CSASGQGNTEAFF TGCAGCGCCTCCGGTCAGGGGAACACTGAAGCTTTCTTT
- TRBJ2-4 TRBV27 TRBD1 CASSPGAGGSIQYF TGTGCCAGCAGTCCAGGGGCAGGGGGTAGCATTCAGTACTTC
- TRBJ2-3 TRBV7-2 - CASSSLLVRQGTDTQYF TGTGCCAGCAGCTCCTTGCTTGTGCGGCAAGGCACAGATACGCAGTATTTT
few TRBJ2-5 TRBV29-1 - CSAFGAQETQYF TGCAGCGCCTTCGGGGCTCAAGAGACCCAGTACTTC
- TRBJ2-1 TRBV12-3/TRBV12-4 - CASTWGEREQFF TGTGCCAGCACCTGGGGGGAACGAGAGCAGTTCTTC
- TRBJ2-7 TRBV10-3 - CAISDPGGEYEQYF TGTGCCATCAGTGACCCCGGGGGTGAGTACGAGCAGTACTTC
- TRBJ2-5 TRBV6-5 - CASSWRKGGETQYF TGTGCCAGCAGTTGGAGAAAGGGCGGAGAGACCCAGTACTTC
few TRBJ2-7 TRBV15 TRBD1 CATSRDSRDSTYEQYF TGTGCCACCAGCAGAGATTCCCGGGACAGCACCTACGAGCAGTACTTC
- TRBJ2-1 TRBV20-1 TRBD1 CSAGRDRDNEQFF TGCAGTGCTGGCCGGGACAGGGACAATGAGCAGTTCTTC
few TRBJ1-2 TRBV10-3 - CAISDIGRGLYGYTF TGTGCCATCAGTGACATCGGCAGGGGCCTCTATGGCTACACCTTC
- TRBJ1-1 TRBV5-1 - CASSFSRGLNTEAFF TGCGCCAGCAGCTTCTCTCGGGGCCTGAACACTGAAGCTTTCTTT
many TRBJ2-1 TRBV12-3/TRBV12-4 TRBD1 CASSPGTAHNEQFF TGTGCCAGCAGTCCCGGGACAGCACACAATGAGCAGTTCTTC
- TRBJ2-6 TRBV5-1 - CASSLMPASGANVLTF TGCGCCAGCAGCTTGATGCCCGCGTCTGGGGCCAACGTCCTGACTTTC
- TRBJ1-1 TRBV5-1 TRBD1 CASSFDREGTEAFF TGCGCCAGCAGCTTCGACAGGGAGGGCACTGAAGCTTTCTTT
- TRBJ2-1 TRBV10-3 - CAISELVATHEQFF TGTGCCATCAGTGAGTTGGTAGCAACGCATGAGCAGTTCTTC
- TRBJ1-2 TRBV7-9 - CASSPPGPLAFYTF TGTGCCAGCAGTCCTCCGGGACCATTGGCCTTCTACACCTTC
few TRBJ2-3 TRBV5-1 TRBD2 CASRDGTSEADTQYF TGCGCCAGCAGGGATGGGACTAGCGAGGCAGATACGCAGTATTTT
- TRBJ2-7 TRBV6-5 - CASSSYPRAYEQYF TGTGCCAGCAGTTCCTACCCCAGGGCCTACGAGCAGTACTTC
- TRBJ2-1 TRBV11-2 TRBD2 CASSPPSGRNEQFF TGTGCCAGCAGCCCCCCCAGCGGGAGGAATGAGCAGTTCTTC
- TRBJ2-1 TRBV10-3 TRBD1 CAIRDRGSYNEQFF TGTGCCATCAGGGACAGGGGCTCCTACAATGAGCAGTTCTTC
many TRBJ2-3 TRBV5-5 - CASSFPGVGGDTQYF TGTGCCAGCAGCTTTCCAGGGGTCGGGGGAGATACGCAGTATTTT
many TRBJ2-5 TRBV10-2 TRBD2 CASSERLTSGSLRETQYF TGCGCCAGCAGTGAGAGGTTGACTAGCGGGAGTCTTAGGGAGACCCAGTACTTC
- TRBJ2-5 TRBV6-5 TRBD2 CASSYPPGLGEETQYF TGTGCCAGCAGTTACCCGCCGGGACTAGGGGAAGAGACCCAGTACTTC
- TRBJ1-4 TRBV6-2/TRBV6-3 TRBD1 CASSYSSPRTGRSATNEKLFF TGTGCCAGCAGTTACTCGAGCCCCCGGACAGGGCGATCCGCAACTAATGAAAAACTGTTTTTT
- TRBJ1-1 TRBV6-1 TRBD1 CASSRTGGSTEAFF TGTGCCAGCAGTCGGACAGGGGGATCCACTGAAGCTTTCTTT
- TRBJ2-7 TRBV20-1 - CSARTPAEYEQYF TGCAGTGCCAGAACCCCCGCAGAGTACGAGCAGTACTTC
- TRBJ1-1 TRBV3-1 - CASSQFESVARTEAFF TGTGCCAGCAGCCAATTCGAATCCGTGGCTAGGACTGAAGCTTTCTTT
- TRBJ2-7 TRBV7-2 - CASSLIAANSYEQYF TGTGCCAGCAGCTTGATAGCGGCGAATTCCTACGAGCAGTACTTC
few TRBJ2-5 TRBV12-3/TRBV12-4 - CASREFFQETQYF TGTGCCAGCAGAGAATTCTTTCAAGAGACCCAGTACTTC
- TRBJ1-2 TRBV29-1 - CSVGGNLYGYTF TGCAGCGTTGGGGGGAACCTCTATGGCTACACCTTC
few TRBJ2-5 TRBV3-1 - CASSQDTFRQETQYF TGTGCCAGCAGCCAAGATACGTTTCGTCAAGAGACCCAGTACTTC
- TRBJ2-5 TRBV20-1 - CSARGAPQETQYF TGCAGTGCTCGCGGGGCCCCCCAAGAGACCCAGTACTTC
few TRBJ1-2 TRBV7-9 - CASSPGHNYGYTF TGTGCCAGCAGCCCGGGACATAACTATGGCTACACCTTC
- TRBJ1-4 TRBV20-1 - CSASWLAADEKLFF TGCAGTGCTTCGTGGTTGGCGGCCGATGAAAAACTGTTTTTT
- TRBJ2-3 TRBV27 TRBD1 CASSLDRARVVDTQYF TGTGCCAGCAGTTTAGACAGGGCCCGCGTCGTGGATACGCAGTATTTT
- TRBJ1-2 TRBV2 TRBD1 CASSTGTDSLNYGYTF TGTGCCAGCAGTACCGGGACAGATTCCCTTAACTATGGCTACACCTTC
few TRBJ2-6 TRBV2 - CASANSGANVLTF TGTGCCAGCGCTAACTCTGGGGCCAACGTCCTGACTTTC
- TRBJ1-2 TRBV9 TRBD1 CASSVPGQGHGYTF TGTGCCAGCAGCGTCCCGGGACAGGGTCATGGCTACACCTTC
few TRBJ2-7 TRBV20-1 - CSASPGAEDEQYF TGCAGTGCTAGTCCCGGGGCGGAGGACGAGCAGTACTTC
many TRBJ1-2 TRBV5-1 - CASSWRLGSQGGGYTF TGCGCCAGCAGCTGGAGATTGGGGTCCCAGGGTGGAGGCTACACCTTC
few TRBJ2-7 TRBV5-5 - CASSLDGHRYEQYF TGTGCCAGCAGCTTGGACGGACACCGCTACGAGCAGTACTTC
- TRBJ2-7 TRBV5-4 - CASSLLARDSGEQYF TGTGCCAGCAGCCTTCTCGCTAGGGATTCTGGCGAGCAGTACTTC
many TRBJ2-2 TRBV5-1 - CASSQGNTGELFF TGTGCCAGCAGTCAGGGGAACACCGGGGAGCTGTTTTTT
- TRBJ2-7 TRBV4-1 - CASSQEHISYEQYF TGCGCCAGCAGCCAAGAGCATATCAGCTACGAGCAGTACTTC
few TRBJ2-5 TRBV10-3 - CAISESGGGRETQYF TGTGCCATCAGTGAGTCTGGGGGGGGCCGAGAGACCCAGTACTTC
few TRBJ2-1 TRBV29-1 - CSVRETEQFF TGCAGCGTTCGAGAGACTGAGCAGTTCTTC
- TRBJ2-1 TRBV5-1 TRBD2 CASSSRLAGGRNEQFF TGCGCCAGCAGCTCTCGACTAGCGGGGGGGCGTAATGAGCAGTTCTTC
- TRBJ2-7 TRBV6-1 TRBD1 CASSRRLTGGHEQYF TGTGCCAGCAGCCGAAGGTTGACAGGGGGGCACGAGCAGTACTTC
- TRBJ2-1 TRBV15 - CATRSVSYNEQFF TGTGCCACCAGAAGCGTCTCCTACAATGAGCAGTTCTTC
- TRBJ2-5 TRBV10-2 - CASLPGAGETQYF TGCGCCAGCCTTCCGGGGGCTGGGGAGACCCAGTACTTC
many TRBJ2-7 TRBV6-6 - CASSWGGEQYF TGTGCCAGCAGTTGGGGCGGCGAGCAGTACTTC
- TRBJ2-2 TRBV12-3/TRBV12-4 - CASSQRNRIVTGELFF TGTGCCAGCAGCCAACGCAACCGAATAGTTACCGGGGAGCTGTTTTTT
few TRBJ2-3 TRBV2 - CASSGIADTQYF TGTGCCAGCAGTGGGATCGCAGATACGCAGTATTTT